This T cell receptor (beta chain) was identified during a study of blood T cells in healthy people across ages. Study-wide results and limits: In these data, TCR beta diversity tracked strongly with naive T cell percentage.

V gave up 4 bases and J gave up 5 bases; unmatched junction bases: 10. Germline V CDR1 and CDR2: MDHEN, SYDVKM. The CDR3 is made up of 15 amino acids. Per-sample yields of isolated PBMCs were at least 6 million. Then a second PCR, running about 7 to 11 cycles, was carried out with a sample-barcoded 5' primer and a J-beta primer mix. No fewer than 3 million CDR3-containing paired-end reads came from each sample. TCRdb reanalysed the 5' RACE reads using MiXCR and keeps one entry per CDR3 protein. The repertoire holds roughly 800,000 distinct CDR3 sequences, with 20% to 30% as singletons. A remark on this clonotype: Its specificity is not known.

These data were also filed under a second study, of T cells of mothers and their children.

Sequencing was carried out using blood. This TCR was sampled from a boy younger than 18 in good health. The rearrangement uses TRBV28 and TRBJ2-5; 7 nucleotides align to TRBD1. CDR3 in DNA: TGTGCCAGCAGTTCCCCGGGACAGACCCGGGAGACCCAGTACTTC. This encodes CASSSPGQTRETQYF. The variable domain in full, completed from reference TRBV28 and TRBJ2-5, reads DVKVTQSSRYLVKRTGEKVFLECVQDMDHENMFWYRQDPGLGLRLIYFSYDVKMKEKGDIPEGYSVSREKKERFSLILESASTNQTSMYLCASSSPGQTRETQYFGPGTRLLVL.